Listed below are T cell receptor beta chains from one sample, sequenced in a study of shared clonotypes between healthy human individuals. Clones were sequenced by immunoSEQ multiplex PCR, and TCRdb holds only the in-frame ones, with some missing. The data show approximately 500,000 clones, with 96% seen just once and about 0.064% held by the top ten. The sequenced material came from naive CD4+ T cells sorted from blood. Receptor source: a woman aged 25 to 39 in good health. Each CDR3 is given with its conserved first and last residue. The order of the fields is J gene, D gene, CDR3 length, V gene, CDR3 protein, CDR3 DNA. D genes are given only for firm matches.

>TRBJ2-7|-|11|TRBV14
CASSQAIEQYF
TGTGCCAGCAGCCAAGCTATAGAGCAGTACTTC
>TRBJ2-7|TRBD1|14|TRBV6-5
CASSLSGTVYEQYF
TGTGCCAGCAGTCTCTCCGGGACAGTCTACGAGCAGTACTTC
>TRBJ2-5|TRBD1|14|TRBV2
CASRLGQGRETQYF
TGTGCCAGCAGGTTGGGACAGGGGAGGGAGACCCAGTACTTC
>TRBJ2-2|-|13|TRBV10-1
CATQRGPSGELFF
TGCGCCACGCAACGGGGTCCTAGCGGGGAGCTGTTTTTT
>TRBJ2-1|-|14|TRBV18
CASSPQAGTNEQFF
TGTGCCAGCTCACCACAAGCGGGTACAAATGAGCAGTTCTTC
>TRBJ1-4|-|15|TRBV11-3
CASSLGRGAWEKLFF
TGTGCCAGCAGCTTAGGACGAGGGGCGTGGGAAAAACTGTTTTTT
>TRBJ2-7|TRBD1|14|TRBV28
CASSSGQGESEQYF
TGTGCCAGCAGTTCGGGACAGGGGGAGAGCGAGCAGTACTTC
>TRBJ2-2|TRBD2|16|TRBV5-4
CASSLGLAGAPGELFF
TGTGCCAGCAGCTTGGGACTAGCGGGAGCCCCCGGGGAGCTGTTTTTT
>TRBJ1-1|-|13|TRBV6-1
CATRAQENTEAFF
TGTGCCACCCGAGCCCAGGAAAACACTGAAGCTTTCTTT
>TRBJ2-1|-|15|TRBV7-2
CASSLLGSNYNEQFF
TGTGCCAGCAGCCTCTTGGGGAGTAATTACAATGAGCAGTTCTTC
>TRBJ2-3|-|12|TRBV28
CASSTSTDTQYF
TGTGCCAGCAGTACTAGCACAGATACGCAGTATTTT
>TRBJ2-7|TRBD2|14|TRBV2
CASEWIAGAFRQYF
TGTGCCAGCGAATGGATAGCGGGAGCTTTTCGACAGTACTTC
>TRBJ2-3|-|14|TRBV18
CASSAWGSTDTQYF
TGTGCCAGCTCCGCGTGGGGTAGCACAGATACGCAGTATTTT
>TRBJ2-3|TRBD1|14|TRBV10-1
CASSETGGTDTQYF
TGCGCCAGCAGTGAAACAGGGGGCACAGATACGCAGTATTTT
>TRBJ1-1|-|14|TRBV6-1
CASSGRVRGTEAFF
TGTGCCAGCAGTGGAAGAGTCAGGGGCACTGAAGCTTTCTTT
>TRBJ1-1|-|18|TRBV28
CASSRGVREVAGSAEAFF
TGTGCCAGCAGTAGGGGGGTCAGGGAGGTCGCCGGTAGCGCTGAAGCTTTCTTT
>TRBJ2-6|-|16|TRBV15
CATSRDWQSGANVLTF
TGTGCCACCAGCAGAGATTGGCAGTCTGGGGCCAACGTCCTGACTTTC
>TRBJ2-1|-|15|TRBV27
CASRGAGQTYNEQFF
TGTGCCAGCAGGGGAGCAGGCCAGACCTACAATGAGCAGTTCTTC
>TRBJ1-4|TRBD1|15|TRBV7-9
CASSPGDRPDEKLFF
TGTGCCAGCAGCCCTGGGGACAGGCCAGATGAAAAACTGTTTTTT
>TRBJ1-1|-|11|TRBV25-1
CASSDRAQAFF
TGTGCCAGCAGTGACAGGGCTCAAGCTTTCTTT
>TRBJ1-5|-|15|TRBV6-4
CASSPTSGLGQPQHF
TGTGCCAGCAGTCCCACGTCAGGGTTAGGGCAGCCCCAGCATTTT
>TRBJ1-6|TRBD1|15|TRBV11-2
CASNKAGTGNSPLHF
TGTGCCAGCAACAAAGCCGGGACAGGGAATTCACCCCTCCACTTT
>TRBJ2-5|-|11|TRBV20-1
CSASGTETQYF
TGCAGTGCTAGCGGGACAGAGACCCAGTACTTC
>TRBJ1-6|TRBD1|16|TRBV19
CASSPRDRGSYSPLHF
TGTGCCAGTAGTCCCCGGGACAGGGGGTCGTATTCACCCCTCCACTTT
>TRBJ2-2|-|17|TRBV7-2
CASSLPRTTAITGELFF
TGTGCCAGCAGCCTACCCCGGACTACAGCAATTACCGGGGAGCTGTTTTTT
>TRBJ1-5|-|15|TRBV6-5
CASSARQGGNQPQHF
TGTGCCAGCAGTGCCCGGCAGGGTGGCAATCAGCCCCAGCATTTT
>TRBJ2-5|-|14|TRBV7-9
CASSLAGGLETQYF
TGTGCCAGCAGCCTGGCCGGGGGGCTAGAGACCCAGTACTTC
>TRBJ1-1|-|13|TRBV28
CASSFGEPTEAFF
TGTGCCAGCAGTTTCGGGGAGCCCACTGAAGCTTTCTTT
>TRBJ1-1|-|12|TRBV28
CASSLEGAEAFF
TGTGCCAGCAGTTTAGAAGGGGCTGAAGCTTTCTTT
>TRBJ2-5|TRBD1|15|TRBV7-9
CASSSPGQGLETQYF
TGTGCCAGCAGTTCACCGGGACAGGGGCTAGAGACCCAGTACTTC
>TRBJ2-7|TRBD2|15|TRBV7-9
CASSPRGGSFYEQYF
TGTGCCAGCAGCCCGCGAGGCGGGAGTTTCTACGAGCAGTACTTC
>TRBJ2-1|-|12|TRBV5-4
CASSSPGNEQFF
TGTGCCAGCAGCTCCCCAGGAAATGAGCAGTTCTTC
>TRBJ2-7|TRBD1|14|TRBV6-6
CASSVPTGGKEQYF
TGTGCCAGCAGTGTCCCTACAGGGGGTAAAGAGCAGTACTTC
>TRBJ2-7|-|16|TRBV19
CATAKEVQGYSYEQYF
TGTGCCACCGCAAAGGAGGTCCAGGGCTACTCCTACGAGCAGTACTTC
>TRBJ1-5|TRBD1|15|TRBV28
CASSPGQVSNQPQHF
TGTGCCAGCAGCCCCGGACAGGTTTCCAATCAGCCCCAGCATTTT
>TRBJ1-1|-|16|TRBV6-5
CASSYSGTGTNTEAFF
TGTGCCAGCAGTTACTCTGGGACCGGGACGAACACTGAAGCTTTCTTT
>TRBJ1-2|-|13|TRBV27
CVSRPTENYGYTF
TGTGTCAGCAGGCCAACAGAGAACTATGGCTACACCTTC
>TRBJ2-7|-|17|TRBV7-2
CASSFPRSPPSSYEQYF
TGTGCCAGCAGCTTTCCCCGCAGCCCACCTAGCTCCTACGAGCAGTACTTC
>TRBJ2-1|TRBD2|14|TRBV27
CASSFLAEYNEQFF
TGTGCCAGCAGTTTCCTAGCGGAATACAATGAGCAGTTCTTC
>TRBJ2-1|TRBD2|17|TRBV4-1
CASSQEGLAGGNDEQFF
TGCGCCAGCAGCCAAGAGGGACTAGCGGGAGGAAACGATGAGCAGTTCTTC